These T cell receptor beta chains were read from a single sample in a study of CD4 T cell repertoires in COVID-19. Sequencing used immunoSEQ multiplex PCR; TCRdb keeps in-frame clones, though not all of them. The sample contains about 25,000 clones, 93% of which appear only once. This sample comprised circulating follicular helper CD4+ T cells (cTfh) from blood, obtained before the COVID-19 pandemic. The receptor source for this set is a human donor who had COVID-19. Each CDR3 is given with its conserved first and last residue. A D gene is named only where the DNA matches it firmly. Size values are once, few and many counts, or a class for expanded clones, and some rows have none.

v_call	cdr3_length	d_call	clone_size	j_call	cdr3_nt	cdr3_aa
TRBV4-2	13	NA	NA	TRBJ1-1	TGTGCCAGCAGCCGACAGACGAACACTGAAGCTTTCTTT	CASSRQTNTEAFF
TRBV6-1	15	NA	once	TRBJ2-1	TGTGCCAGCAGTGATAGGAGAGGCTGGGGGCCTGAGCAGTTCTTC	CASSDRRGWGPEQFF
TRBV28	15	TRBD2	once	TRBJ2-7	TGTGCCAGCAGTTTATCCTCTAGCGGGAGTTCCGAGCAGTACTTC	CASSLSSSGSSEQYF
TRBV7-2	13	NA	NA	TRBJ1-6	TGTGCCAGCAGCCTCGACAATAATTCACCCCTCCACTTT	CASSLDNNSPLHF
TRBV30	14	NA	few	TRBJ1-4	TGTGCCTGGAGGTGGGCAGGGATAGGCGAAAAACTGTTTTTT	CAWRWAGIGEKLFF
TRBV12-5	16	TRBD2	NA	TRBJ2-5	TGTGCTAGTGGTTGGACTAGCGGGGGGGCAGGCGAGACCCAGTACTTC	CASGWTSGGAGETQYF
TRBV7-2	15	NA	NA	TRBJ1-6	TGTGCCAGCAGCTTAGCGCGAGAAAGCGATTCACCCCTCCACTTT	CASSLARESDSPLHF
TRBV6-1	17	TRBD1	NA	TRBJ2-7	TGTGCCAGCAGTGAACACAGGGGGAGCGGAATCTCCTACGAGCAGTACTTC	CASSEHRGSGISYEQYF
TRBV5-6	15	TRBD2	NA	TRBJ2-1	TGTGCCAGCAGCTTACCGGGACTAGGAAACAATGAGCAGTTCTTC	CASSLPGLGNNEQFF
TRBV9	14	NA	NA	TRBJ1-1	TGTGCCAGCAGCGTAGATGGCAGGACTGATGAAGCTTTCTTT	CASSVDGRTDEAFF
TRBV5-1	15	NA	NA	TRBJ2-5	TGCGCCAGCAGCTTGGTGCCCCAGATACAAGAGACCCAGTACTTC	CASSLVPQIQETQYF
TRBV5-1	14	NA	once	TRBJ2-3	TGCGCCAGCAGCTTGGATGCGGGCCCCGGTACGCAGTATTTT	CASSLDAGPGTQYF
TRBV5-1	16	NA	few	TRBJ2-3	TGCGCCAGCAGCTTGGATTCGGGAGACGACACAGATACGCAGTATTTT	CASSLDSGDDTDTQYF
TRBV5-1	13	TRBD2	NA	TRBJ2-7	TGCGCCAGCAGCCCAGCGGGGGGATTAGAGCAGTACTTC	CASSPAGGLEQYF
TRBV4-1	16	TRBD1	NA	TRBJ1-2	TGCGCCAGCAGCCAAGATACGGCAGGGGGCCTGGGGGGCTACACCTTC	CASSQDTAGGLGGYTF
TRBV25-1	17	TRBD1	NA	TRBJ1-3	TGTGCCAGCAGTGAGGTAACGGGTGGGACAGCTGGAAACACCATATATTTT	CASSEVTGGTAGNTIYF
TRBV7-2	13	NA	NA	TRBJ2-1	TGTGCCAGCAGATACGGGGTTAACAATGAGCAGTTCTTC	CASRYGVNNEQFF
TRBV6-1	14	NA	NA	TRBJ1-1	TGTGCCAGTCTTGAAATGAGGCTGAACACTGAAGCTTTCTTT	CASLEMRLNTEAFF
TRBV19	11	NA	NA	TRBJ1-5	TGTGCCAGTGGACAACTACAATCCCAGCATTTT	CASGQLQSQHF
TRBV7-7	14	NA	NA	TRBJ2-1	TGTGCCAGCAGTCTAGGGGGGGAGTACAATGAGCAGTTCTTC	CASSLGGEYNEQFF
TRBV28	14	TRBD2	NA	TRBJ2-3	TGTGCCAGCCTAGCGGGAGGGCAGACAGATACGCAGTATTTT	CASLAGGQTDTQYF
TRBV5-1	16	NA	NA	TRBJ1-3	TGCGCCAGCAGCTTGGGGGGCCTCAGCTCTGGAAACACCATATATTTT	CASSLGGLSSGNTIYF
TRBV6-1	14	NA	few	TRBJ1-4	TGTGCCAGCAGCGGTAGATGGGAGTCTGAAAAACTGTTTTTT	CASSGRWESEKLFF
TRBV29-1	13	NA	NA	TRBJ2-7	TGCAGCGTTAAAGACCTAAACCACTACGAGCAGTACTTC	CSVKDLNHYEQYF
TRBV18	15	NA	once	TRBJ1-3	TGTGCCAGCGCTCCCCAAGCCTACTCTGGAAACACCATATATTTT	CASAPQAYSGNTIYF
TRBV19	17	NA	NA	TRBJ2-1	TGTGCCAGTAGTAGACGACCGGGACAACAACCCTACAATGAGCAGTTCTTC	CASSRRPGQQPYNEQFF
TRBV7-7	15	NA	NA	TRBJ2-3	TGTGCCAGCAGCTTAGGCGATTCTAGCACAGATACGCAGTATTTT	CASSLGDSSTDTQYF
TRBV9	12	NA	NA	TRBJ2-1	TGTGCCAGCAGCGTAGGCGACAATGAGCAGTTCTTC	CASSVGDNEQFF
TRBV7-2	16	TRBD2	NA	TRBJ2-7	TGTGCCAGCAGTCCCCGAGACCCGGGACTAGGGGGGTGGCAGTACTTC	CASSPRDPGLGGWQYF
TRBV9	13	NA	NA	TRBJ2-5	TGTGCCAGCAGCCCCGCGGGGAGGGAGACCCAGTACTTC	CASSPAGRETQYF
TRBV15	15	NA	NA	TRBJ2-5	TGTGCCACCAGCAGGCCCCAGACAGCCCAAGAGACCCAGTACTTC	CATSRPQTAQETQYF
TRBV7-3	13	NA	NA	TRBJ1-1	TGTGCCAGCAGCCCCACGATCAGAGGTGAAGCTTTCTTT	CASSPTIRGEAFF
TRBV29-1	13	TRBD1	once	TRBJ1-5	TGCAGCGCCGGGACAGGGGGCAATCAGCCCCAGCATTTT	CSAGTGGNQPQHF
TRBV6-5	12	NA	NA	TRBJ1-5	TGTGCCAGCTCAACGGGGAATCAGCCCCAGCATTTT	CASSTGNQPQHF
TRBV18	17	TRBD1	NA	TRBJ1-4	TGTGCCACCTCCCAGGGACAGGTTGGAGGGACTAATGAAAAACTGTTTTTT	CATSQGQVGGTNEKLFF
TRBV11-2	12	NA	NA	TRBJ1-1	TGTGCCAGCAGCTTAAGCAACGGTGAAGCTTTCTTT	CASSLSNGEAFF
TRBV7-7	16	TRBD2	NA	TRBJ2-5	TGTGCCAGCAGCTTCGGTACTAGCGGGGCCCAAGAGACCCAGTACTTC	CASSFGTSGAQETQYF
TRBV5-8	15	TRBD2	NA	TRBJ2-1	TGTGCCAGCAGCCGGGGGGACTGGATATACAATGAGCAGTTCTTC	CASSRGDWIYNEQFF
TRBV7-9	12	TRBD2	NA	TRBJ2-7	TGTGCCACCGGGACTAGCGGGAGTGCGCAGTACTTC	CATGTSGSAQYF
TRBV29-1	14	NA	NA	TRBJ2-3	TGCACCATAGGCGGGGCTAGCGGCACAGATACGCAGTATTTT	CTIGGASGTDTQYF
TRBV6-6	12	NA	NA	TRBJ2-7	TGTGCCAGCAGGAAGAAGGGGGACGAGCAGTACTTC	CASRKKGDEQYF
TRBV6-1	14	NA	NA	TRBJ1-2	TGTGCCAGCATTCCGACGGACAGAGACTATGGCTACACCTTC	CASIPTDRDYGYTF
TRBV19	21	TRBD1	few	TRBJ1-4	TGTGCCAGTAGTATCACGCTCGGGTTGGGGACAGGGGGTTCCGCGTACGGAAAACTGTTTTTT	CASSITLGLGTGGSAYGKLFF
TRBV5-1	14	TRBD2	once	TRBJ2-5	TGCGCCACCGCCCCCACTAGCGTCCAAGAGACCCAGTACTTC	CATAPTSVQETQYF
TRBV7-9	18	TRBD1	NA	TRBJ2-7	TGTGCCAGCAGCTCCATTTATTACCCTCGGACAGGGGGGTACGAGCAGTACTTC	CASSSIYYPRTGGYEQYF
TRBV5-5	14	NA	NA	TRBJ1-1	TGTGCCAGCAGCTTAGACCTAACCCCCAGGGAAGCTTTCTTT	CASSLDLTPREAFF
TRBV5-4	17	TRBD2	NA	TRBJ2-1	TGTGCCAGCGCTGGTTCTAGCGGGGGGCTGTCGAATGGTGAGCAGTTCTTC	CASAGSSGGLSNGEQFF
TRBV6-5	15	TRBD1	NA	TRBJ2-7	TGTGCCAGCAGTGGTATTGGACAGGGATCCTACGAGCAGTACTTC	CASSGIGQGSYEQYF
TRBV5-6	15	NA	NA	TRBJ1-6	TGTGCCAGCAGCCAGGGAGGAGGGGCGGATTCACCCCTCCACTTT	CASSQGGGADSPLHF
TRBV19	13	TRBD1	NA	TRBJ2-1	TGTGCCAGTAAAGAGACAGGGGTGTGGGAGCAGTTCTTC	CASKETGVWEQFF
TRBV5-1	14	TRBD2	few	TRBJ2-1	TGCGCCAGCACCTTGGGGGGGGGAAACAATGAGCAGTTCTTC	CASTLGGGNNEQFF
TRBV19	15	TRBD1	NA	TRBJ1-4	TGTGCCAGTAGTACCATGGGACAGAAAGGCGAAAAACTGTTTTTT	CASSTMGQKGEKLFF
TRBV6-5	14	NA	NA	TRBJ2-1	TGTGCCAGCAGTTACTCCCCACTTCGGAATGAGCAGTTCTTC	CASSYSPLRNEQFF
TRBV28	17	NA	NA	TRBJ2-4	TGTGCCAGCAGTTTACTTCGGACAGATCAACCCAAAAACATTCAGTACTTC	CASSLLRTDQPKNIQYF
TRBV2	14	TRBD1	NA	TRBJ2-7	TGTGCCAGCAGTTCTGACAGGGGGGAGAACGAGCAGTACTTC	CASSSDRGENEQYF